This T cell receptor (beta chain) is drawn from a study of T cells after yellow fever vaccination. TCR cDNA, made by 5'RACE template switching, carried an added universal primer site and UMIs. In TCRdb, the 5' RACE reads were re-called with MiXCR into one record per CDR3 protein. The table lists roughly 330,000 distinct CDR3 sequences, under 5% of them singletons. The germline CDR1 and CDR2 sequences are MNHNY and SVGAGI (reference sequence). The CDR3 covers 15 residues. The trim removed 7 bases at V and 3 bases at J, leaving 10 bases unmatched. As to this clonotype: Its antigen is undetermined.

General study results and limits: A small share of clonotypes appeared in both CD4 and CD8 compartments. Post-booster repertoires again held most primary-vaccination clones (roughly 95% CD4, approximately 90% CD8).

This material consisted of PBMCs, taken 5 days after the yellow fever booster vaccination. This chain connects TRBV6-6 to TRBJ2-5; 8 positions match TRBD1. This sequence originates from a man younger than 35 who received the YFV17D yellow fever vaccine. CDR3 DNA: TGTGCCAGCAAAAGGATGGACAGGGAAGAAGAGACCCAGTACTTC. It encodes CASKRMDREEETQYF.